In its sample, the clone carrying this T cell receptor beta chain was seen many times. This specimen belongs to a study of prognosis after radiotherapy for stage I lung cancer. CDR1 and CDR2 (germline): ENHRY, SYGVKD. This CDR3 is built from 14 residues. V dropped 6 bases and J dropped 4 bases, with 15 bases sitting between them. Genomic DNA provided the template from which TCR beta CDR3 was amplified by two-round multiplex PCR. The use of primers specific to each TRBV and TRBJ gene characterized first-round PCR. MiXCR, applied by TCRdb to the multiplex PCR reads, yields one record per CDR3 protein. The top ten clones hold 15% to 19% of a sample with approximately 28,000 distinct CDR3 sequences, 42% of them seen once.

The TCR was taken from a donor aged 50 or older with non-small cell lung cancer. The sequenced sample was PBMCs, obtained before or after stereotactic body radiation therapy (not recorded which). The V call is TRBV10-3, the J call TRBJ1-1; D perhaps matches TRBD1 (5 bases). The CDR3 DNA follows: TGTGCCATCAGGGGGGACGGCCTGGGCACTGAAGCTTTCTTT. Translated: CAIRGDGLGTEAFF.